A selection of T cell receptor beta chains follows, all from one sample in a study of blood T cell repertoires in COVID-19. Assay: immunoSEQ multiplex PCR; the TCRdb copy retains only in-frame clones and omits some. There are about 160,000 clones in the sample; roughly 90% occur only once, and approximately 4.8% lies in the top ten. Sequencing used peripheral blood. All receptors derive from a man younger than 45 with COVID-19, enrolled during active disease. The CDR3 runs from the conserved cysteine through the conserved F or W. The D gene is left open where the match is weak. The size field is filled for only some rows; it gives once, few, many or a size class.

>TRBD1|TRBJ2-7|NA|TRBV9
TGTGCCAGCAGCGCCGGGACAGGGGGTTTCTACGAGCAGTACTTC
CASSAGTGGFYEQYF
>TRBD1|TRBJ1-2|NA|TRBV19
TGTGCCAGTAGTGTACAGGGGAGTGGCTACACCTTC
CASSVQGSGYTF
>NA|TRBJ2-1|NA|TRBV5-8
TGTGCCAGCAATTTTCAGATTACCTACAATGAGCAGTTCTTC
CASNFQITYNEQFF
>TRBD1|TRBJ1-2|NA|TRBV27
TGTGCCAGCAGTCTTCGGACAGGGGGCGATTTTTATGGCTACACCTTC
CASSLRTGGDFYGYTF
>NA|TRBJ1-2|NA|TRBV4-3
TGCGCCAGCAGCCAAGACCCCTTAGCGGAAAACTATGGCTACACCTTC
CASSQDPLAENYGYTF
>TRBD1|TRBJ1-2|NA|TRBV6-2/TRBV6-3
TGTGCCAGCAGTTACTTCGGACAGGGGAGCGGCTACACCTTC
CASSYFGQGSGYTF
>NA|TRBJ2-1|NA|TRBV6-5
TGTGCCAGCAGTGACTCCGGTGGTTGGGAGCAGTTCTTC
CASSDSGGWEQFF
>TRBD2|TRBJ2-5|NA|TRBV5-1
TGCGCCAGCAGCTTGAATAGCGGGGGGAATCAAGAGACCCAGTACTTC
CASSLNSGGNQETQYF
>TRBD1|TRBJ1-4|NA|TRBV7-2
TGTGCCAGCAGCTTGACTGGGTATCGGGCAGGGGGAGAAAAACTGTTTTTT
CASSLTGYRAGGEKLFF
>TRBD2|TRBJ2-5|NA|TRBV5-1
TGCGCCAGCAGCTTGGAATACGGGCGGGGGCAAGAGACCCAGTACTTC
CASSLEYGRGQETQYF
>NA|TRBJ2-1|once|TRBV5-6
TGTGCCAGCAGCCCGGGACATTACTACAATGAGCAGTTCTTC
CASSPGHYYNEQFF
>NA|TRBJ2-1|NA|TRBV6-5
TGTGCCAGCAGTTACAGTGTGGGGGAGGTATACAATGAGCAGTTCTTC
CASSYSVGEVYNEQFF
>NA|TRBJ2-7|NA|TRBV12-5
TGTGCTAGTGGTTTGGTACTTCACGAGCAGTACTTC
CASGLVLHEQYF
>NA|TRBJ1-1|NA|TRBV11-2
TGTGCCAGCAGCTTAGGAGGTCAGAACACTGAAGCTTTCTTT
CASSLGGQNTEAFF
>NA|TRBJ1-2|NA|TRBV6-2/TRBV6-3
TGTGCCAGCAGTTCCCCCTTGGAAGGGGACTATGGCTACACCTTC
CASSSPLEGDYGYTF
>TRBD2|TRBJ2-5|once|TRBV18
TGTGCCAGCTCACCACCCACTAGCGGAGAAAAAAGGGAGACCCAGTACTTC
CASSPPTSGEKRETQYF
>TRBD1|TRBJ1-1|NA|TRBV7-6
TGTGCCAGCAGCTTAGGGACAGGTGTGGTGAACACTGAAGCTTTCTTT
CASSLGTGVVNTEAFF
>NA|TRBJ2-5|NA|TRBV3-1/TRBV3-2
TGTGCCAGCAGCCCGGGGGGCGGAGAGACCCAGTACTTC
CASSPGGGETQYF
>TRBD1|TRBJ1-5|NA|TRBV7-2
TGTGCCAGCAGGCGGACAGGGGGCAATCAGCCCCAGCATTTT
CASRRTGGNQPQHF
>NA|TRBJ1-3|NA|TRBV6-5
TGTGCCAGCAGTTACGACAGGAGCTCTGGAAACACCATATATTTT
CASSYDRSSGNTIYF
>NA|TRBJ1-5|NA|TRBV19
TGTGCCAGTAGTATAAGCCGCAGGGGCGCTCAGCCCCAGCATTTT
CASSISRRGAQPQHF
>NA|TRBJ1-2|NA|TRBV4-3
TGCGCCAGCAGCCGCAAAAGCGGGGCCGATGGCTACACCTTC
CASSRKSGADGYTF
>NA|TRBJ2-3|NA|TRBV28
TGTGCCAGCAGCCGAAACAGGGTACGTGCAGATACGCAGTATTTT
CASSRNRVRADTQYF
>TRBD2|TRBJ2-7|NA|TRBV7-8
TGTGCCAGCAGCTGGGGGTCGGTACTAGCGGGCTCCTACGAGCAGTACTTC
CASSWGSVLAGSYEQYF
>TRBD2|TRBJ2-2|NA|TRBV4-3
TGCGCCAGCAGCCCGGCGGACGGGGGGGCCACCGGGGAGCTGTTTTTT
CASSPADGGATGELFF
>TRBD2|TRBJ2-3|NA|TRBV4-2
TGTGCCAGCAGCCAAGATAGCGGAGTAGCGGGAGTAGATACGCAGTATTTT
CASSQDSGVAGVDTQYF
>TRBD1|TRBJ2-1|NA|TRBV5-4
TGTGCCAGCAGCTTGGACCTGACAGGGGACAATGAGCAGTTCTTC
CASSLDLTGDNEQFF
>NA|TRBJ2-7|few|TRBV5-1
TGCGCCAGCAGCTCCGCGGCAGGGGGGCTAACCTACGAGCAGTACTTC
CASSSAAGGLTYEQYF
>TRBD1|TRBJ1-1|once|TRBV5-1
TGCGCCAGCAGCGAGGCGACAGGGCGATCCACTGAAGCTTTCTTT
CASSEATGRSTEAFF
>TRBD1|TRBJ1-4|NA|TRBV30
TGTGCCTGTCCGAGGTTTGGACAGGGCAATGAAAAACTGTTTTTT
CACPRFGQGNEKLFF
>TRBD2|TRBJ2-3|NA|TRBV4-2
TGTGCCAGCAGCCAAGATGGGGGCGGGAGGAACACAGATACGCAGTATTTT
CASSQDGGGRNTDTQYF
>NA|TRBJ2-5|NA|TRBV11-1
TGTGCCAGCAGCTCGCAGGGGACCCAAGAGACCCAGTACTTC
CASSSQGTQETQYF
>NA|TRBJ1-4|NA|TRBV23-1
TGCGCCAGCAGACAGGACAGAACTTCTGTGGTCGGTCGAGGTGAAAAACTGTTTTTT
CASRQDRTSVVGRGEKLFF
>TRBD1|TRBJ1-2|NA|TRBV20-1
TGCAGTGCTAGTGTCTCAGGGGGCTATGGCTACACCTTC
CSASVSGGYGYTF
>NA|TRBJ1-2|NA|TRBV6-2/TRBV6-3
TGTGCCAGCAGTTACTCGAACGGGATTGGTGGCTACACCTTC
CASSYSNGIGGYTF
>NA|TRBJ1-6|NA|TRBV4-3
TGCGCCAGCAGCCAAGGGAACAGTAGGAATTCACCCCTCCACTTT
CASSQGNSRNSPLHF
>NA|TRBJ1-6|NA|TRBV28
TGTGCCACCACGGACACCTTACCTTCACCCCTCCACTTT
CATTDTLPSPLHF
>TRBD1|TRBJ1-1|NA|TRBV7-2
TGTGCCAGCAGCCTCGGACAGGGGTGGACTGAAGCTTTCTTT
CASSLGQGWTEAFF
>TRBD1|TRBJ1-1|NA|TRBV11-3
TGTGCCAGCAGCTTAAGAGGGGGCCCCTTGAACACTGAAGCTTTCTTT
CASSLRGGPLNTEAFF
>NA|TRBJ1-2|NA|TRBV12-3/TRBV12-4
TGTGCCAGCAGTTTAGGGCAGGGCCATGGCTACACCTTC
CASSLGQGHGYTF
>TRBD1|TRBJ2-2|NA|TRBV3-1/TRBV3-2
TGTGCCAGCAGCCGGGGACAGGTTACCGGGGAGCTGTTTTTT
CASSRGQVTGELFF
>NA|TRBJ1-5|once|TRBV4-2
TGTGCCAGCAGCCAGGGGGGGGTTGGAGATCAGCCCCAGCATTTT
CASSQGGVGDQPQHF
>NA|TRBJ1-3|NA|TRBV18
TGTGCCAGCTCACCCCCCACGGGTTCCGGAAACACCATATATTTT
CASSPPTGSGNTIYF
>TRBD2|TRBJ2-1|NA|TRBV19
TGTGCCAGTAGTCCCAAGGGCGCTAGCGGGACGAGTAGCTCCTACAATGAGCAGTTCTTC
CASSPKGASGTSSSYNEQFF
>NA|TRBJ2-1|NA|TRBV11-3
TGTGCCAGCAGCTTAGGACCCGGGACTCCCACCTACAATGAGCAGTTCTTC
CASSLGPGTPTYNEQFF
>TRBD1|TRBJ1-1|NA|TRBV7-9
TGTGCCAGCAGCTCTGACAGGGAGACCCTGAACACTGAAGCTTTCTTT
CASSSDRETLNTEAFF
>NA|TRBJ1-2|NA|TRBV3-1/TRBV3-2
TGTGCCAGCACCCTTCGGGGGGGAACCAACTATGGCTACACCTTC
CASTLRGGTNYGYTF
>NA|TRBJ2-5|NA|TRBV5-1
TGCGCCAGCAGCTTGAGGGGGGGCTTACGCCAAGAGACCCAGTACTTC
CASSLRGGLRQETQYF
>TRBD1|TRBJ1-1|NA|TRBV6-5
TGTGCCAGCAGCCAGGGGGTGAACACTGAAGCTTTCTTT
CASSQGVNTEAFF
>TRBD1|TRBJ2-7|NA|TRBV7-9
TGTGCCAGCAGCGCAGGGGGCCGATCCTACGAGCAGTACTTC
CASSAGGRSYEQYF
>NA|TRBJ1-1|few|TRBV27
TGTGCCAGCAGTCGCCACGGGGGTGGGGGCACTGAAGCTTTCTTT
CASSRHGGGGTEAFF
>NA|TRBJ2-7|NA|TRBV15
TGTGCCACCAGCAGACGGGGAGGGGGCGAGCAGTACTTC
CATSRRGGGEQYF